This TCR beta chain was sequenced in a study of control samples from healthy donors and cancer patients. The germline CDR1 and CDR2 sequences are LNHNV and YYDKDF (reference sequence). Trimming stripped 1 base from V and 4 bases from J, with 13 bases between. The CDR3 is 15 amino acids. Sequencing used immunoSEQ multiplex PCR; TCRdb keeps in-frame clones, though not all of them. Found here are about 170,000 clones, about 94% of them singletons; the top ten hold roughly 4%. Sequenced: blood. The genes are TRBV15 and TRBJ1-1; D is perhaps TRBD1 (5 bases). The source is a woman in her sixties in good health. The CDR3 DNA is TGTGCCACCAGCAGAGGGATAGGTGGGGGCACTGAAGCTTTCTTT. As protein: CATSRGIGGGTEAFF.